This TCR beta chain was retrieved from a study of identical twins. This clonotype has more than one count but fewer than ten. TCRdb called the 5' RACE reads again in MiXCR, with one record for every CDR3 protein. The table records 1.5 million to 2 million distinct CDR3 sequences, about 32% of them present only once. Germline V gene lookup returns CDR1 MGHDK and CDR2 SYGVNS. Trimming cost V 6 bases and J 4 bases; bases outside gene matches: 12. The length of the CDR3 is 16 residues. The specimen was cord blood. The chain combines TRBV25-1 with TRBJ2-3; 8 bases match TRBD1. The receptor was derived from a newborn girl in good health. CDR3 in amino acids: CASSPIQGAPSDTQYF. The CDR3 nucleotides read TGTGCCAGCAGCCCTATCCAGGGGGCTCCATCAGATACGCAGTATTTT.